Shown below are 32 T cell receptor beta chains from a single sample sequenced in a study of early T cells in non-severe SARS-CoV-2 infection. Each CDR3 protein gets one entry after TCRdb re-called the 5' RACE reads with MiXCR. The data contain about 50,000 distinct CDR3 sequences, about 6.5% of them seen just once; the ten biggest clones take up less than 3.5%. The sample consisted of whole blood, taken at baseline. The receptors derive from an adult who was a healthcare worker with PCR-confirmed SARS-CoV-2 infection or an uninfected control (not recorded which).

The chain couples TRBV6-5 to TRBJ2-1, with TRBD1 matching 7 bases. Trimming took 4 bases from V and 7 from J; bases not matched to a gene: 10. CDR1 and CDR2 (germline): MNHEY, SVGAGI. The CDR3 spans 15 residues. In nucleotides, the CDR3 is TGTGCCAGCAGTTTATCGACAGGGAGTTTGAATGAGCAGTTCTTC. Its translation is CASSLSTGSLNEQFF.

Ten or more counts support this clonotype. The chain is built from TRBV6-4 and TRBJ1-1; no definite D call. CDR1 and CDR2 (germline): MRHNA, SNTAGT. The CDR3 is made up of 16 amino acids. V gave up 3 bases and J gave up 0 bases, with 14 bases separating them. DNA for the CDR3: TGTGCCAGCAGTGAGTGGGGTCCTCCCTTGAACACTGAAGCTTTCTTT. It translates to CASSEWGPPLNTEAFF.

This clonotype was seen more than once but under ten times. V gene TRBV7-2 combines with J gene TRBJ2-5, with D possibly matching TRBD1 (7 bases). In germline, CDR1 is SGHTA, CDR2 FQGNSA. This CDR3 has 16 amino acids. The germline V and J ends were trimmed by 1 base and 3 bases, with 15 bases remaining between them. The CDR3 DNA reads TGTGCCAGCAGCTTAGTATCCCAGGGGGGCAAAGAGACCCAGTACTTC. Protein product: CASSLVSQGGKETQYF.

This clonotype was seen at least ten times. The V gene is TRBV29-1, the J gene TRBJ2-5; weak D call: TRBD1 (5 bases). The CDR3 is 13 amino acids. V lost 3 bases and J 5 bases, leaving 13 bases between the germline ends. Germline CDR1 and CDR2: SQVTM and ANQGSEA. The CDR3 nucleotides are TGCAGCGTTGAGGTGCAGGGAACGGAGACCCAGTACTTC. The encoded protein is CSVEVQGTETQYF.

J is TRBJ2-2 and V is TRBV7-9; TRBD2 matches at 9 bases. The germline V gene has CDR1 SEHNR and CDR2 FQNEAQ (reference sequence). The CDR3 sequence is 17 residues long. V lost 1 base, J lost 0 bases, and 3 bases stayed unmatched. The CDR3 protein is CASSLGVAGANTGELFF. For the CDR3, the DNA is TGTGCCAGCAGCTTAGGGGTAGCGGGGGCGAACACCGGGGAGCTGTTTTTT.

This clonotype was seen a few times. The J gene is TRBJ2-1, the V gene TRBV11-2; 8 nucleotides match TRBD2. This CDR3 region has 14 residues. V shed 5 bases and J 2 bases; nucleotides not matched to a gene: 2. CDR1 SGHAT and CDR2 FQNNGV come from the germline V gene. CDR3 bases: TGTGCCAGCAGCCCAGCGGGGGCCTACAATGAGCAGTTCTTC. This sequence encodes CASSPAGAYNEQFF.

This clonotype was observed many times. The chain employs TRBV12-3 or TRBV12-4 and TRBJ2-3; tentatively, D is TRBD2 (5 bases). This CDR3 has 13 amino acids. The germline V and J ends were trimmed by 4 bases and 4 bases, with 9 bases remaining between them. CDR3 region: CASSWASSDTQYF. CDR3 DNA: TGTGCCAGCAGTTGGGCTAGCTCAGATACGCAGTATTTT.

This clonotype was counted ten times or more. The CDR3 end shows no conserved phenylalanine or tryptophan, and so a read error is likely. The chain couples TRBV7-2 to TRBJ1-3; D call uncertain. Looked up from germline, CDR1 is SGHTA and CDR2 is FQGNSA. The CDR3 contains 15 residues. The CDR3 region has the DNA TGTGCCAGCAGCTTAGCATCTAGCTCTGGAAACACTATATATCTT. Translating gives CASSLASSSGNTIYL.

There are many counts of this clonotype. This chain uses TRBV2 with TRBJ1-1, with 8 nucleotides matching TRBD1. Germline CDR1 reads SNHLY; CDR2 reads FYNNEI. There are 19 residues in the CDR3. J was trimmed by 5 bases and V by 3 bases; bases with no gene match: 20. Here the CDR3 reads CASSEGLSITGGRYTEAFF. In DNA form, the CDR3 reads TGTGCCAGCAGTGAGGGCTTAAGCATCACAGGGGGGAGATATACTGAAGCTTTCTTT.

The rearrangement links TRBV5-6 to TRBJ2-7, with D tentatively TRBD1 or TRBD2 (5 bases each). CDR3 length equals 15 residues. The germline gives CDR1 SGHDT, CDR2 YYEEEE. V dropped 2 bases and J dropped 7 bases, with 19 bases sitting between them. The CDR3 protein is CASSFRGPLYVEQYF. The CDR3 coding sequence is TGTGCCAGCAGCTTTCGGGGACCCCTCTACGTGGAGCAGTACTTC.

The chain recombines TRBV6-6 with TRBJ1-4; 8 bases agree with TRBD1. CDR3 length: 13 amino acids. Germline CDR1 reads MNHNY; CDR2 reads SVGAGI (reference sequence). Germline trimming cut 4 bases from V and 8 bases from J; bases unmatched to any gene: 3. CDR3 sequence reads: CASSFRDREKLFF. The CDR3 DNA reads as TGTGCCAGCAGTTTCCGGGACAGGGAAAAACTGTTTTTT.

This clonotype came up many times. The V and J genes are TRBV29-1 and TRBJ2-5; 11 positions agree with TRBD1. Per the germline V gene, CDR1 is SQVTM and CDR2 is ANQGSEA. CDR3 length: 12 amino acids. The trim removed 7 bases at V and 4 bases at J, leaving 2 bases unmatched. This CDR3 is CSAGQGGETQYF. The CDR3 DNA reads TGCAGCGCGGGACAGGGGGGAGAGACCCAGTACTTC.

This clonotype appeared many times. The chain couples TRBV29-1 to TRBJ1-1; no firm D call. CDR1 is SQVTM, CDR2 ANQGSEA, per germline. CDR3 size: 10 residues. The CDR3 DNA is TGCGGTGCCTTGAACACTGAAGCTTTCTTT. The encoded protein is CGALNTEAFF. Full variable domain (remainder filled in from reference TRBV29-1 and TRBJ1-1): SAVISQKPSRDICQRGTSLTIQCQVDSQVTMMFWYRQQPGQSLTLIATANQGSEATYESGFVIDKFPISRPNLTFSTLTVSNMSPEDSSIYLCGALNTEAFFGQGTRLTVV.

With regard to this clonotype: A much larger clone differs from this one at a single base, so this may be a read error. The gene calls are TRBV20-1 and TRBJ2-6, with D hard to call. Looked up from germline, CDR1 is DFQATT and CDR2 is SNEGSKA (reference sequence). The CDR3 extends over 15 amino acids. V dropped 0 bases and J dropped 5 bases, with 11 bases sitting between them. This chain's CDR3 is CSARDPDLRANVLTF. The CDR3 coding sequence is TGCAGTGCTAGAGATCCGGACCTTAGGGCCAACGTCCTGACTTTC.

Many counts were recorded for this clonotype. The chain links TRBV7-2 to TRBJ1-2, with 7 bases that match TRBD1. The V and J ends lost 10 bases and 2 bases, in that order; junction bases with no gene match: 4. The CDR3 loop spans 12 amino acids. Germline V lookup: CDR1 SGHTA, CDR2 FQGNSA. For the CDR3, the DNA is TGTGCCACCCACAGGGGCAACTATGGCTACACCTTC. This codes for CATHRGNYGYTF.

The chain joins TRBV6-6 to TRBJ1-6; possibly TRBD1 for D (5 bases). This CDR3 region has 14 residues. With 5 bases removed from V and 11 bases from J, the gap between germline ends came to 16 bases. Germline loops: CDR1 MNHNY, CDR2 SVGAGI (reference sequence). CDR3 residues: CASSAHRDRAPLHF. The DNA of the CDR3 is TGTGCCAGCAGTGCACACCGGGACCGCGCACCCCTCCACTTT.

This chain uses TRBV5-4 with TRBJ2-2, with TRBD1 as a possible D gene (6 bases). Germline V lookup: CDR1 SGHNT, CDR2 YYREEE (reference sequence). Trimming removed 0 bases from V and 8 bases from J, with 14 bases in between. This CDR3 contains 15 residues. The CDR3 bases are TGTGCCAGCAGCTTGGTGGCAGGGGATGGAGGGGAGCTGTTTTTT. Translation gives CASSLVAGDGGELFF.

Ten or more counts support this clonotype. This chain joins TRBV19 and TRBJ1-2; D is unresolved. Trimming left V 3 bases short and J 4 bases short, with 9 bases between. The CDR3 is made up of 13 amino acids. Per germline, CDR1 LNHDA and CDR2 SQIVND (reference sequence). This CDR3 is CASSIDSLYGYTF. Here the CDR3 DNA reads TGTGCCAGTAGTATCGATTCTCTCTATGGCTACACCTTC.

This clonotype was observed many times. This chain connects TRBV7-3 to TRBJ2-5; possible D gene TRBD1, 5 bases. Deletions cut 4 bases from V and 2 bases from J, with 14 bases between. Germline V gene lookup returns CDR1 SGHTA and CDR2 FQGTGA. This CDR3 spans 15 amino acids. CDR3 in DNA: TGTGCCAGCAGCTCGCAGGGAACCTCACAAGAGACCCAGTACTTC. As protein: CASSSQGTSQETQYF. Based on the CDR3 plus reference TRBV7-3 and TRBJ2-5, the full variable domain is GAGVSQTPSNKVTEKGKYVELRCDPISGHTALYWYRQSLGQGPEFLIYFQGTGAADDSGLPNDRFFAVRPEGSVSTLKIQRTERGDSAVYLCASSSQGTSQETQYFGPGTRLLVL.

This chain uses TRBV20-1 with TRBJ1-1; D possibly corresponds to TRBD1 (6 bases). V was clipped by 5 bases and J by 3 bases, with 19 bases between them. Per germline, CDR1 DFQATT and CDR2 SNEGSKA (reference sequence). The CDR3 is 15 residues long. The CDR3 loop is CSARRGGVLDTEAFF. The CDR3 DNA reads TGCAGTGCTCGTAGAGGGGGGGTCTTGGACACTGAAGCTTTCTTT.

This clonotype was recorded at least ten times. The chain recombines TRBV4-1 with TRBJ2-1; D call uncertain. The CDR3 has 16 amino acids. Germline V gives CDR1 MGHRA, CDR2 YSYEKL. V lost 2 bases, J lost 2 bases, and 13 bases lay in between. CDR3 nucleotides: TGCGCCAGCAGCCAACTAGGGATATCGGCCTACAATGAGCAGTTCTTC. Protein sequence: CASSQLGISAYNEQFF.

At least ten counts were recorded for this clonotype. The chain uses TRBV18 and TRBJ2-2; 14 bases line up with TRBD2. Germline assignment: CDR1 KGHSH and CDR2 LQKENI. After removal of 3 bases from V and 2 bases from J, the junction contained 5 bases not matched to a gene. This CDR3 has 18 residues. The CDR3 reads CASSPRTSGGRNTGELFF. CDR3 in DNA: TGTGCCAGCTCACCGAGGACTAGCGGGGGGAGAAACACCGGGGAGCTGTTTTTT.

This rearrangement joins TRBV6-2 or TRBV6-3 to TRBJ1-1, with D hard to call. CDR1 is MNHEY and CDR2 is SVGEGT in the germline V gene. There are 15 residues in the CDR3. V was trimmed by 3 bases and J by 2 bases, leaving 13 bases between them. The CDR3 DNA follows: TGTGCCAGCAGTTATCGGCGGGTAACTAACACTGAAGCTTTCTTT. Translating gives CASSYRRVTNTEAFF.

This clonotype came up a few times. The genes are TRBV20-1 and TRBJ1-2; TRBD1 is a possible D gene (5 bases). CDR1 is DFQATT, CDR2 SNEGSKA, per germline (reference sequence). The ends were cut back, 3 bases at V and 6 bases at J, with 11 bases in the middle. This CDR3 comprises 12 residues. The CDR3 coding sequence is TGCAGTGCTAGGGACATTCTGGATGGCTACACCTTC. Amino acid sequence: CSARDILDGYTF.

This clonotype was counted many times. The V call is TRBV5-1, the J call TRBJ1-6, with TRBD1 identical over 10 bases. With V trimmed by 0 bases and J by 10 bases, 10 bases remained unmatched. Looked up from germline, CDR1 is SGHRS and CDR2 is YFSETQ. CDR3 size: 17 residues. CDR3: CASSLDPGDRGRSPLHF. CDR3 coding DNA: TGCGCCAGCAGCTTGGACCCCGGGGACAGGGGTCGATCACCCCTCCACTTT.

This clonotype was recorded at least ten times. V usage is TRBV4-3 and J usage is TRBJ2-1; 10 bases fit TRBD2. The CDR3 runs to 15 residues. Germline CDR1 is LGHNA and CDR2 is YSLEER. Germline trimming cut 5 bases from V and 1 base from J; bases unmatched to any gene: 2. The CDR3 here is CASSNSGGSYNEQFF. The CDR3 DNA reads TGCGCCAGCAGCAATAGCGGGGGGTCCTACAATGAGCAGTTCTTC.

This clonotype was seen repeatedly, ten times or more. V usage is TRBV9 and J usage is TRBJ2-3; 7 bases line up with TRBD2. The CDR3 contains 14 residues. With V trimmed by 1 base and J by 2 bases, 1 base remained unmatched. CDR1 is SGDLS, CDR2 YYNGEE, per germline. The CDR3 DNA is TGTGCCAGCAGCGTACTAGCGGACACAGATACGCAGTATTTT. This gives the protein CASSVLADTDTQYF.

This clonotype has just a few counts. The rearrangement uses TRBV14 and TRBJ2-5; maybe TRBD2 (6 bases). V gave up 4 bases and J gave up 4 bases, with 10 bases separating them. CDR1 is SGHDN and CDR2 is FVKESK in the germline V gene. CDR3 size: 13 residues. This CDR3 reads CASSRWEVETQYF. In nucleotides, the CDR3 is TGTGCCAGCAGCCGATGGGAGGTAGAGACCCAGTACTTC.

This clonotype is judged medium-sized. This chain uses TRBV4-3 with TRBJ2-6; D might be TRBD2 (5 bases). Germline CDR1 and CDR2: LGHNA and YSLEER. The CDR3 consists of 16 residues. With 1 base removed from V and 0 bases from J, the gap between germline ends came to 7 bases. In nucleotides, the CDR3 is TGCGCCAGCAGCCAAGTTGAGGGCTCTGGGGCCAACGTCCTGACTTTC. It specifies CASSQVEGSGANVLTF.

This clonotype showed up many times. The rearrangement joins TRBV19 to TRBJ2-3; 7 bases match TRBD2. Per the germline V gene, CDR1 is LNHDA and CDR2 is SQIVND (reference sequence). Trimming cost V 6 bases and J 0 bases; bases outside gene matches: 6. The CDR3 spans 15 residues. The CDR3 nucleotides are TGTGCCAGTAGAGGGAGGGGTTGGAGCACAGATACGCAGTATTTT. Its translation: CASRGRGWSTDTQYF.

Only a few counts were recorded for this clonotype. The chain links TRBV7-2 to TRBJ1-4, with TRBD1 identical over 7 bases. Looked up from germline, CDR1 is SGHTA and CDR2 is FQGNSA. The trim removed 5 bases at V and 2 bases at J, leaving 5 bases unmatched. CDR3 length: 15 amino acids. CDR3 coding DNA: TGTGCCAGCAGCCTACTCAGGGGGACTAATGAAAAACTGTTTTTT. Protein product: CASSLLRGTNEKLFF. The variable domain in full, with the rest retrieved from reference TRBV7-2 and TRBJ1-4, is GAGVSQSPSNKVTEKGKDVELRCDPISGHTALYWYRQSLGQGLEFLIYFQGNSAPDKSGLPSDRFSAERTGGSVSTLTIQRTQQEDSAVYLCASSLLRGTNEKLFFGSGTQLSVL.

In its sample, this clonotype was seen once. The CDR3 end shows no conserved phenylalanine or tryptophan, and so a read error is likely. The genes are TRBV7-9 and TRBJ1-6; D is perhaps TRBD1 (5 bases). V lost 5 bases and J lost 9, with 14 bases in between. The germline V gene encodes CDR1 SEHNR and CDR2 FQNEAQ (reference sequence). The CDR3 consists of 14 residues. The CDR3, as DNA: TGTGCCAGCAGCCCCCGGGTACAGGCTTCACCCCTCCACTAT. This gives the protein CASSPRVQASPLHY.